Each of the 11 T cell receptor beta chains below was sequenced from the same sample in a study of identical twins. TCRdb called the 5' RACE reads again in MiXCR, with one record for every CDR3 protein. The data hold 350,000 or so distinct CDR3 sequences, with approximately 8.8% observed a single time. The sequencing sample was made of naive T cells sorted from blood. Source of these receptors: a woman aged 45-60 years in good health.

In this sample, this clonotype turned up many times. In DNA form, the CDR3 reads TGTGCCAGCAGTTTAACAGGGGTGAACACTGAAGCTTTCTTT. This gives the protein CASSLTGVNTEAFF. This chain connects TRBV27 to TRBJ1-1, with 7 bases fitting TRBD1. The CDR3 extends over 14 amino acids. The ends lost 2 bases at V and 0 bases at J; junction bases unmatched: 0. In germline, CDR1 is MNHEY, CDR2 SMNVEV (reference sequence).

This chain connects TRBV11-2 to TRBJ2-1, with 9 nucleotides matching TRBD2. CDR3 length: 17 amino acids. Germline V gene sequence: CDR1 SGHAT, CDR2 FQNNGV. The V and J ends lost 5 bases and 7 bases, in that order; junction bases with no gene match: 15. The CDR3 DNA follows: TGTGCCAGCAGCGGCAGCCGGTTTAGCGGGAGAGTTAATGAGCAGTTCTTC. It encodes CASSGSRFSGRVNEQFF.

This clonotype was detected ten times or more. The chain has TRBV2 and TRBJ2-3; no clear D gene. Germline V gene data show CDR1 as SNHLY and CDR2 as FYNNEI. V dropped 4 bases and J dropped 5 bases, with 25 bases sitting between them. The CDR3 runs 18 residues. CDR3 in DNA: TGTGCCAGCAGTGTAGACTCCACCCCGCCCTTTGAGGTAGATACGCAGTATTTT. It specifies CASSVDSTPPFEVDTQYF.

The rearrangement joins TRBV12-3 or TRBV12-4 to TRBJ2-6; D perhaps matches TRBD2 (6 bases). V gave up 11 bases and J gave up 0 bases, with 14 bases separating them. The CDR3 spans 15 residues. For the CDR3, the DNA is TGTGCCGTCCGGGACTCTAGCTCTGGGGCCAACGTCCTGACTTTC. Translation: CAVRDSSSGANVLTF.

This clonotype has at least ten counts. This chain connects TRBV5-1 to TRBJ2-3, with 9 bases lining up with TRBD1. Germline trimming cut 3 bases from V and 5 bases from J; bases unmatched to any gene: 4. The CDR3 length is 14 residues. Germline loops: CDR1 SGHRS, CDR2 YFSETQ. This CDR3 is CASSSATGGDTQYF. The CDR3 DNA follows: TGCGCCAGCAGCTCAGCGACAGGGGGAGATACGCAGTATTTT. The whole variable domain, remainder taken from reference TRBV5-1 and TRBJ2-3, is KAGVTQTPRYLIKTRGQQVTLSCSPISGHRSVSWYQQTPGQGLQFLFEYFSETQRNKGNFPGRFSGRQFSNSRSEMNVSTLELGDSALYLCASSSATGGDTQYFGPGTRLTVL.

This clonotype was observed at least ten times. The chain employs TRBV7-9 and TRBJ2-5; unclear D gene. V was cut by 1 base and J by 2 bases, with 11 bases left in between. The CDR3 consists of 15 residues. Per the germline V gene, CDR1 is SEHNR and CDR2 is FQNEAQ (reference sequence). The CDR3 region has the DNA TGTGCCAGCAGCTTAGAGTCAGAATTACAAGAGACCCAGTACTTC. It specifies CASSLESELQETQYF.

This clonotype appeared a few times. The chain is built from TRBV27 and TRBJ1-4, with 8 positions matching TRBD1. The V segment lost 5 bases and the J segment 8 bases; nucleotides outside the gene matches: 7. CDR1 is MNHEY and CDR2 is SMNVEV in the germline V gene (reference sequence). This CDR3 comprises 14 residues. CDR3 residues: CASSAGGLSEKLFF. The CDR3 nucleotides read TGTGCCAGCAGTGCAGGGGGCTTGAGCGAAAAACTGTTTTTT. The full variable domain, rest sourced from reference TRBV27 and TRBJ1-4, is EAQVTQNPRYLITVTGKKLTVTCSQNMNHEYMSWYRQDPGLGLRQIYYSMNVEVTDKGDVPEGYKVSRKEKRNFPLILESPSPNQTSLYFCASSAGGLSEKLFFGSGTQLSVL.

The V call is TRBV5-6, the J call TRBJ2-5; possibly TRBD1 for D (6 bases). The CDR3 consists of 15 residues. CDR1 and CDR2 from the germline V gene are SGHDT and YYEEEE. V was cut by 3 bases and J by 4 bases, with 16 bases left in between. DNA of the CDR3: TGTGCCAGCAGCTCCGGGACCAGGGGTAGAGAGACCCAGTACTTC. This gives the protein CASSSGTRGRETQYF.

The CDR3 DNA reads TGCGCCAGCAGCCAAAGGTTCCCGGAGGGACTAGCGGGGAATGAGCAGTTCTTC. Its translation: CASSQRFPEGLAGNEQFF. The chain uses TRBV4-1 and TRBJ2-1, with 13 bases aligning to TRBD2. Germline loops: CDR1 MGHRA, CDR2 YSYEKL. CDR3 length: 18 amino acids. Trimming took 2 bases from V and 7 from J; bases not matched to a gene: 11.

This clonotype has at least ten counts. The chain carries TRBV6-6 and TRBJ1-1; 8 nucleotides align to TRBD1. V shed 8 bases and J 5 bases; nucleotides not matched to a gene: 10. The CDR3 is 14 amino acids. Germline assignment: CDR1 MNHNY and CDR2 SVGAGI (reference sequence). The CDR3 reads CASEGQGALTEAFF. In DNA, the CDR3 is TGTGCCAGCGAGGGTCAGGGGGCGCTTACTGAAGCTTTCTTT.

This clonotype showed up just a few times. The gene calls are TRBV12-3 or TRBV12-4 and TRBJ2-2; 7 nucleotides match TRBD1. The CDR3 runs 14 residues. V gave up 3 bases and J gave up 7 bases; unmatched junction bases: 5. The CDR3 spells CASSFEGAGGELFF. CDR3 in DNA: TGTGCCAGCAGTTTCGAGGGGGCTGGCGGGGAGCTGTTTTTT.